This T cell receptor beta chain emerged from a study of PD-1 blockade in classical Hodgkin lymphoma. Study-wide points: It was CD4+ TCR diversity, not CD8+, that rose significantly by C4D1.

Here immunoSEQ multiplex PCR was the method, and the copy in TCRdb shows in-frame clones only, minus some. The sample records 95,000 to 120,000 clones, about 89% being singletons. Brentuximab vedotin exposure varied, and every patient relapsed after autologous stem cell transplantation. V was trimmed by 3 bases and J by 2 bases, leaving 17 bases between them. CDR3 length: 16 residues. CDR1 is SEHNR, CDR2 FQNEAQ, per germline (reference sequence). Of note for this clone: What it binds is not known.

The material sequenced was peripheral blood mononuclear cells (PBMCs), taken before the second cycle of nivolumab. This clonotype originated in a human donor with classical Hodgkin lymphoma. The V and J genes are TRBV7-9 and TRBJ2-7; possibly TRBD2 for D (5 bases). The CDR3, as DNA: TGTGCCAGCAGCTTCCCCCCGGGGTTACAAACCTACGAGCAGTACTTC. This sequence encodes CASSFPPGLQTYEQYF.